Listed below are T cell receptor beta chains from one sample, sequenced in a study of cytomegalovirus exposure and HLA in healthy donors. Repertoires were generated with immunoSEQ multiplex PCR, while TCRdb's copy carries only in-frame clones and drops some. The sample lists over 35,000 clones; approximately 92% were seen once. Sequencing was performed on PBMCs. These receptors came from a man between 18 and 29 years old in good health and CMV-seronegative. Each CDR3 is given with its conserved first and last residue. The D gene is left open where the match is weak. Clone sizes are given selectively: once, few, many, or a class where the clone is expanded.

>TRBD2|TRBJ2-1|TRBV19|-
CATEDLAGASYNEQFF
TGTGCCACCGAAGACTTAGCGGGAGCTTCCTACAATGAGCAGTTCTTC
>TRBD2|TRBJ2-5|TRBV7-3|once
CASSPQSGREETQYF
TGTGCCAGCAGCCCGCAGAGCGGGAGGGAAGAGACCCAGTACTTC
>-|TRBJ2-7|TRBV5-4|-
CASSFGPYGGEQYF
TGTGCCAGCAGCTTCGGGCCATACGGAGGGGAGCAGTACTTC
>-|TRBJ1-1|TRBV5-6|-
CASSLGLTPLNTEAFF
TGTGCCAGCAGCTTGGGTTTAACTCCACTGAACACTGAAGCTTTCTTT
>-|TRBJ2-1|TRBV19|-
CASSIARQAYNEQFF
TGTGCCAGTAGTATCGCGAGACAGGCCTACAATGAGCAGTTCTTC
>TRBD2|TRBJ2-7|TRBV5-1|-
CASSLISGSSGGSYEQYF
TGCGCCAGCAGCTTAATTAGCGGGAGTTCGGGAGGGTCTTACGAGCAGTACTTC
>-|TRBJ2-1|TRBV19|-
CASSPLTGTVGQEQFF
TGTGCCAGTAGCCCCTTGACCGGGACGGTAGGACAGGAGCAGTTCTTC
>-|TRBJ2-7|TRBV19|-
CASSIGEASYEQYF
TGTGCCAGTAGTATAGGGGAGGCGAGCTACGAGCAGTACTTC
>-|TRBJ2-1|TRBV20-1|-
CSARVLDKGVF
TGCAGTGCTAGAGTCCTAGATAAGGGGGTCTTC
>-|TRBJ2-1|TRBV10-2|-
CASRNSEREQFF
TGCGCCAGCAGGAATAGCGAACGTGAGCAGTTCTTC
>TRBD2|TRBJ2-4|TRBV28|-
CASSPGGGSIQYF
TGTGCCAGCAGCCCCGGGGGGGGTAGCATTCAGTACTTC
>TRBD2|TRBJ2-3|TRBV6-4|-
CASSEREGTDTQYF
TGTGCCAGCAGTGAGCGGGAGGGCACAGATACGCAGTATTTT
>TRBD1|TRBJ2-5|TRBV5-4|-
CASSATGHSRETQYF
TGTGCCAGCAGCGCGACAGGGCATAGTCGGGAGACCCAGTACTTC
>-|TRBJ2-7|TRBV25-1|-
CASLTRDFPYEQYF
TGTGCCAGCTTGACTAGGGACTTTCCCTACGAGCAGTACTTC
>TRBD1|TRBJ2-4|TRBV7-2|-
CASSARDRGSLYF
TGTGCCAGCAGCGCAAGGGACAGGGGGTCCTTATACTTC
>TRBD1|TRBJ1-2|TRBV5-6|-
CASSDRGNPGGYTF
TGTGCCAGCAGCGACAGGGGGAATCCGGGGGGCTACACCTTC
>TRBD1|TRBJ1-2|TRBV7-8|-
CASRQGQGGRYGYTF
TGTGCCAGCAGACAAGGACAGGGGGGTCGATATGGCTACACCTTC
>TRBD1|TRBJ2-6|TRBV19|-
CASSRTGGSGANVLTF
TGTGCCAGTAGTAGGACAGGGGGCTCTGGGGCCAACGTCCTGACTTTC
>TRBD1|TRBJ2-3|TRBV2|-
CASGTARTDTQYF
TGTGCCAGCGGGACAGCGAGAACAGATACGCAGTATTTT
>TRBD1|TRBJ2-7|TRBV18|-
CASSPRAGGYEQYF
TGTGCCAGCTCACCACGAGCAGGGGGCTACGAGCAGTACTTC
>TRBD1|TRBJ2-7|TRBV13|once
CASSSGQAGGEQYF
TGTGCCAGCAGCTCAGGACAGGCTGGCGGCGAGCAGTACTTC
>-|TRBJ1-2|TRBV7-8|-
CASSLGSMGAYYGYTF
TGTGCCAGCAGCTTAGGTTCTATGGGCGCGTACTATGGCTACACCTTC
>TRBD1|TRBJ2-5|TRBV6-5|-
CASSADRGETQYF
TGTGCCAGCAGTGCGGACAGGGGTGAGACCCAGTACTTC